Below, 14 T cell receptor beta chains from the same sample are listed, as sequenced in a study of Tregs in tolerant kidney transplant recipients. Some clones are missing from TCRdb's copy, which holds only in-frame ones; the method was immunoSEQ multiplex PCR. There are under 100,000 clones in the sample; roughly 92% occur only once, and approximately 4.8% lies in the top ten. Sequenced material: CD8+ T cells from blood. The receptor source for this set is a human donor in good health.

This chain connects TRBV5-1 to TRBJ2-7, with 16 bases identical to TRBD2. The germline gives CDR1 SGHRS, CDR2 YFSETQ. Germline trimming cut 4 bases from V and 3 bases from J; bases unmatched to any gene: 10. This CDR3 comprises 18 residues. The CDR3 spells CASSREGLAGGSDYEQYF. DNA for the CDR3: TGCGCCAGCAGCCGGGAGGGACTAGCGGGAGGGTCTGACTACGAGCAGTACTTC.

The chain combines TRBV18 with TRBJ1-1, with D possibly matching TRBD1 (5 bases). V lost 2 bases, J lost 6 bases, and 7 bases lay in between. The germline V gene encodes CDR1 KGHSH and CDR2 LQKENI. This CDR3 has 12 amino acids. The CDR3 loop is CASSPGGSEAFF. The CDR3 nucleotides read TGTGCCAGCTCACCAGGGGGATCTGAAGCTTTCTTT.

The V call is TRBV6-4, the J call TRBJ1-5, with TRBD1 identical over 7 bases. Germline CDR1 and CDR2: MRHNA and SNTAGT. The CDR3 is 15 residues long. The ends lost 0 bases at V and 9 bases at J; junction bases unmatched: 8. This chain's CDR3 is CASSDSDRPWAPQHF. The CDR3 coding sequence is TGTGCCAGCAGTGACTCGGACAGGCCCTGGGCGCCCCAGCATTTT.

The V and J genes are TRBV4-2 and TRBJ2-1, with 11 bases lining up with TRBD2. From germline, CDR1 is LGHNA and CDR2 YNFKEQ. There are 17 residues in the CDR3. J gave up 3 bases and V 2 bases, and 6 bases lay outside the gene matches. The CDR3 loop reads CASSQTLAGGLYNEQFF. The CDR3 DNA is TGTGCCAGCAGCCAAACTTTAGCGGGGGGGCTCTACAATGAGCAGTTCTTC.

CDR3 nucleotides: TGTGCCAGCAGCTTAGGGCCTGCGAATGAGCAGTTCTTC. It codes for CASSLGPANEQFF. The chain carries TRBV13 and TRBJ2-1; D remains ambiguous. This CDR3 has 13 amino acids. The V end was cut by 0 bases, the J end by 7 bases, with 7 bases between. From germline, CDR1 is PRHDT and CDR2 FYEKMQ (reference sequence).

This rearrangement joins TRBV21-1 to TRBJ1-1; TRBD1, as called in the table, went unchecked against the DNA. TRBV21-1 is labeled a pseudogene. The CDR3 runs to 17 residues. CDR3 coding DNA: TGTGCCAGCAGCAAAACAGGGGATCTCTCCACGAACACTGAAGCTTTCTTT. Amino acid sequence: CASSKTGDLSTNTEAFF.

The V and J genes are TRBV5-6 and TRBJ1-1; tentatively, D is TRBD1 (5 bases). CDR3 length equals 13 residues. CDR1 is SGHDT, CDR2 YYEEEE, per germline. V shed 0 bases and J shed 6 bases, with 9 bases lying between them. The CDR3 sequence: CASSLGWGAEAFF. As DNA, the CDR3 is TGTGCCAGCAGCTTGGGGTGGGGCGCTGAAGCTTTCTTT.

The V gene is TRBV2, the J gene TRBJ2-7; D is unclear. The CDR3 runs to 13 residues. Germline CDR1 is SNHLY and CDR2 is FYNNEI. V was cut by 6 bases and J by 1 base, with 10 bases left in between. CDR3 DNA: TGTGCCAGCAGCACGACTGGGTCCTACGAGCAGTACTTC. Protein product: CASSTTGSYEQYF.

The genes are TRBV9 and TRBJ2-7, with D possibly matching TRBD2 (7 bases). V was shortened by 4 bases and J by 2 bases, with 16 bases between the two germline ends. This CDR3 has 15 residues. From germline, CDR1 is SGDLS and CDR2 YYNGEE. The CDR3 sequence: CASSRGAAVTYEQYF. CDR3 DNA sequence: TGTGCCAGCAGCCGGGGGGCAGCGGTAACCTACGAGCAGTACTTC. Drawing the rest from reference TRBV9 and TRBJ2-7, the complete variable domain is DSGVTQTPKHLITATGQRVTLRCSPRSGDLSVYWYQQSLDQGLQFLIQYYNGEERAKGNILERFSAQQFPDLHSELNLSSLELGDSALYFCASSRGAAVTYEQYFGPGTRLTVT.

The V call is TRBV7-9, the J call TRBJ1-2; D not resolved. CDR3 size: 14 residues. Germline V gene lookup returns CDR1 SEHNR and CDR2 FQNEAQ (reference sequence). V shed 3 bases and J shed 0 bases, with 8 bases lying between them. CDR3 sequence (DNA): TGTGCCAGCAGCTTCGACCCATCTAACTATGGCTACACCTTC. Amino acids: CASSFDPSNYGYTF.

The rearrangement uses TRBV6-1 and TRBJ2-7, with TRBD1 as a possible D gene (6 bases). This CDR3 has 16 residues. CDR1 and CDR2 from the germline V gene are MNHNS and SASEGT. V lost 3 bases and J lost 2, with 17 bases in between. The CDR3 region has the DNA TGTGCCAGCAGTGACGAACAGGGTGATGGGACCTACGAGCAGTACTTC. This codes for CASSDEQGDGTYEQYF.

J is TRBJ2-1 and V is TRBV15; 10 nucleotides agree with TRBD2. Germline V gene lookup returns CDR1 LNHNV and CDR2 YYDKDF (reference sequence). This CDR3 has 18 residues. The junction had 10 bases not matched to a gene; V was cut back by 0 bases and J by 5 bases. CDR3 nucleotides: TGTGCCACCAGCAGAGATTACCCTAGCGGGGGCAAAGACAATGAGCAGTTCTTC. Translation gives CATSRDYPSGGKDNEQFF. The full variable domain, rest sourced from reference TRBV15 and TRBJ2-1, is DAMVIQNPRYQVTQFGKPVTLSCSQTLNHNVMYWYQQKSSQAPKLLFHYYDKDFNNEADTPDNFQSRRPNTSFCFLDIRSPGLGDTAMYLCATSRDYPSGGKDNEQFFGPGTRLTVL.

V usage is TRBV29-1 and J usage is TRBJ2-1, with 9 nucleotides matching TRBD1. Per the germline V gene, CDR1 is SQVTM and CDR2 is ANQGSEA. The CDR3 covers 13 residues. After removal of 3 bases from V and 9 bases from J, the junction contained 6 bases not matched to a gene. The CDR3 bases are TGCAGCGTTGATTTACAGGGGGCTGGTGAGCAGTTCTTC. This translates into CSVDLQGAGEQFF.

J is TRBJ1-2 and V is TRBV5-1, with D unclear. Looked up from germline, CDR1 is SGHRS and CDR2 is YFSETQ. The CDR3 has 12 amino acids. The V end was cut by 4 bases, the J end by 7 bases, with 11 bases between. CDR3 in DNA: TGCGCCAGCAGCCCGGAGGATGGTGGCTACACCTTC. Translation: CASSPEDGGYTF.